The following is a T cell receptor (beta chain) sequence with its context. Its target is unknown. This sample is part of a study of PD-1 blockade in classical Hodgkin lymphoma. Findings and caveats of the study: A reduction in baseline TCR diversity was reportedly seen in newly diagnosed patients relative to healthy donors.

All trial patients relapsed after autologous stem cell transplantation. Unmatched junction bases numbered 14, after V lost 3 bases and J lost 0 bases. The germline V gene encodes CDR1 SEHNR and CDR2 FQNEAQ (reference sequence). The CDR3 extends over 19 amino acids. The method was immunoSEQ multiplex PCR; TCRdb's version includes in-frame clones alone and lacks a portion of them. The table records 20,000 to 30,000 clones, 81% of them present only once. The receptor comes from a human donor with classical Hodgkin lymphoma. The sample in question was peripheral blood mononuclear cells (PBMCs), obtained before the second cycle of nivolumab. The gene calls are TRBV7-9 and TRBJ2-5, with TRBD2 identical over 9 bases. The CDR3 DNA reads TGTGCCAGCAGCTTCCACGCACGAGCGGGGGGTGGGTACCAAGAGACCCAGTACTTC. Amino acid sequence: CASSFHARAGGGYQETQYF. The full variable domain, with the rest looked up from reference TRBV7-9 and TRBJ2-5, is DTGVSQNPRHKITKRGQNVTFRCDPISEHNRLYWYRQTLGQGPEFLTYFQNEAQLEKSRLLSDRFSAERPKGSFSTLEIQRTEQGDSAMYLCASSFHARAGGGYQETQYFGPGTRLLVL.